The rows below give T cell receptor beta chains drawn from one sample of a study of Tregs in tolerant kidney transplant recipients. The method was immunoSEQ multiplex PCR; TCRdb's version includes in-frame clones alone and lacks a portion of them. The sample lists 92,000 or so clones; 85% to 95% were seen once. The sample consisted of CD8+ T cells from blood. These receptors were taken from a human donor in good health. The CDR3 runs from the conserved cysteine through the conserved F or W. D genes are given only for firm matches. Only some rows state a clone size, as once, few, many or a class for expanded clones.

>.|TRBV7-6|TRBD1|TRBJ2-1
TGTGCCAGCAGCTTGGGGACAGGATGGATCAATGAGCAGTTCTTC
CASSLGTGWINEQFF
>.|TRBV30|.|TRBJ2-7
TGTGCCTGGAGTGTCGGACAGTCGTACGAGCAGTACTTC
CAWSVGQSYEQYF
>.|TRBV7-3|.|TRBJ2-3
TGTGCCAGCAGTTATACGGCAGATACGCAGTATTTT
CASSYTADTQYF
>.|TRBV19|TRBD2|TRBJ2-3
TGTGCCAGTAGTGTAGCGGGGGCTAGCACAGATACGCAGTATTTT
CASSVAGASTDTQYF
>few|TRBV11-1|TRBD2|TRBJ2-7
TGTGCCAGCAGCTCCTCTAGCGGGAGCCCCTCCTACGAGCAGTACTTC
CASSSSSGSPSYEQYF
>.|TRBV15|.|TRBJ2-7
TGTGCCACCAGCAGGGGGGGCAGGGCCGAGCAGTACTTC
CATSRGGRAEQYF
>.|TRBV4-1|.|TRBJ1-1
TGCGCCAGCAGCCAAGATGACACAGGGTATGAGAATACTGAAGCTTTCTTT
CASSQDDTGYENTEAFF
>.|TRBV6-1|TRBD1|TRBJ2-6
TGTGCCAGCAGTGGGACAGGGTATGCCGGGGCCAACGTCCTGACTTTC
CASSGTGYAGANVLTF
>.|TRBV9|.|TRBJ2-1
TGTGCCAGCAGCCCCCTCCGGGATGAGCAGTTCTTC
CASSPLRDEQFF
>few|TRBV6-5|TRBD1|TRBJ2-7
TGTGCCAGCAGAATGGGACAGTACCACGAGCAGTACTTC
CASRMGQYHEQYF
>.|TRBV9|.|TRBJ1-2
TGTGCCAGCAACGAGGGGGTGGGTGGCTACACCTTC
CASNEGVGGYTF
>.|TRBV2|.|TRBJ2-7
TGTGCCAGCAGTGTAGGGGGGTCCTACTACGAGCAGTACTTC
CASSVGGSYYEQYF
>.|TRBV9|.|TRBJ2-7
TGTGCCAGCAGCGTTGGGTCTCAGGTGACCTACGAGCAGTACTTC
CASSVGSQVTYEQYF
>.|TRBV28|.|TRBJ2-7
TGTGCCAGTACCCCCCGGGAAGGGCCCCCTTTCGAGCAGTACTTC
CASTPREGPPFEQYF
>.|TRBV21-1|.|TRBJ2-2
TGTGCCAGCAGCAAGGACACCCCGAACACCGGGGAGCTGTTTTTT
CASSKDTPNTGELFF
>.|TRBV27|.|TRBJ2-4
TGTGCCAGCAAGGTCAGGCTCGACCAAAAGAACATTCAGTACTTC
CASKVRLDQKNIQYF
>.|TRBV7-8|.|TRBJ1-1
TGTGCCAGCAGCTTAGTGGCAGGGGAGGCTGAAGCTTTCTTT
CASSLVAGEAEAFF
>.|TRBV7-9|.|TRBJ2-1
TGTGCCAGCAGCTTAGGGAACAATGAGCAGTTCTTC
CASSLGNNEQFF
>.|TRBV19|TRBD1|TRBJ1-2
TGTGCCAGTAGTATAGCAGGGGACAGCCCCTATGGCTACACCTTC
CASSIAGDSPYGYTF
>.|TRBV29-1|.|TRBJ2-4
TGCAGCGTTGAAGGAACCCTAGAAGAGGCCAAAAACATTCAGTACTTC
CSVEGTLEEAKNIQYF
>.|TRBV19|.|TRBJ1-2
TGTGCCAGTAGTACCCCCACACAACCATTCACCTTC
CASSTPTQPFTF
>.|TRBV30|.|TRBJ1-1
TGTGCCTGGGGGGGGATCGGACGGGAGAACACTGAAGCTTTCTTT
CAWGGIGRENTEAFF
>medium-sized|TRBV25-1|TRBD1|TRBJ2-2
TGTGCCAGCAGTGAAAGGGACAGGGACACCGGGGAGCTGTTTTTT
CASSERDRDTGELFF
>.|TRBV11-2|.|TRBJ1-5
TGTGCCAGCAGCTCGTCAGCAGTAAGCAATCAGCCCCAGCATTTT
CASSSSAVSNQPQHF
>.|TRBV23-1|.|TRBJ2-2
TGCGCCAGCAGTCAAATCCCGTGGGGGAGGACGAACACCGGGGAGCTGTTTTTT
CASSQIPWGRTNTGELFF
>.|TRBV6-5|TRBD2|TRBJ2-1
TGTGCCAGCAGTTTAGGGACTAGCGGGACTGTTGAGCAGTTCTTC
CASSLGTSGTVEQFF
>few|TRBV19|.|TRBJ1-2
TGTGCCAGTAGTATAGATCCATACAGTAACTATGGCTACACCTTC
CASSIDPYSNYGYTF
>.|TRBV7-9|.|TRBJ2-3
TGTGCCAGCAGCTTATCGGAACAGGACGTTCAGGGCACAGATACGCAGTATTTT
CASSLSEQDVQGTDTQYF